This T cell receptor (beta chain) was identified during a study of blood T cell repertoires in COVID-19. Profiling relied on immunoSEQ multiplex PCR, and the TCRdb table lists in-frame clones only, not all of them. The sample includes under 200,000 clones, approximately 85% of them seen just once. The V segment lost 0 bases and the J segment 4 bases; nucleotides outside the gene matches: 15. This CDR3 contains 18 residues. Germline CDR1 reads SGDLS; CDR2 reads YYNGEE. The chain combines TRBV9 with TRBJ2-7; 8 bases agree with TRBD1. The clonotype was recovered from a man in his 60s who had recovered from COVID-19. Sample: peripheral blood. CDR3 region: CASSVVPTSGTGEYEQYF. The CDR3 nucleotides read TGTGCCAGCAGCGTAGTACCCACCTCCGGGACAGGAGAATACGAGCAGTACTTC.